What follows are 22 T cell receptor beta chains derived from one specimen sequenced in a study of T-cell memory formation after mild COVID-19 (dated by TCRdb to the early 2020s). The library was generated by 5' RACE. The sample was run on an Illumina NovaSeq 6000. TCRdb applied fastp at Q25 and MiXCR to the public reads, then kept only in-frame beta chains. Each CDR3 protein gets just one entry, which takes the most common genes and DNA from the rows behind it. This sample is represented by some 350,000 distinct CDR3 sequences; 10% to 15% of them were singletons. The ten largest clones take up about 22% of the sample. Sequenced input: PBMCs or a T cell subset sorted from them (not recorded which). The source is a man between 18 and 29 years old who had mild COVID-19 (a few samples of this study predate the infection). The sample titles of this study are shuffled in the database, so cell type and time point are left out; the donor was told from shared clones.

This clonotype has just a few counts. V and J are TRBV14 and TRBJ2-3; D ambiguous. V lost 1 base and J 1 base, leaving 6 bases between the germline ends. There are 14 residues in the CDR3. CDR1 is SGHDN and CDR2 is FVKESK in the germline V gene. The CDR3 here is CASSQGWGTDTQYF. The CDR3, as DNA: TGTGCCAGCAGCCAAGGGTGGGGCACAGATACGCAGTATTTT.

CDR3: CASSIDRTSAYEQYF. The CDR3 DNA sequence: TGTGCCAGTAGTATCGATCGGACTAGTGCCTACGAGCAGTACTTC. The chain links TRBV19 to TRBJ2-7; 7 bases are shared with TRBD2. In germline, CDR1 is LNHDA, CDR2 SQIVND (reference sequence). This CDR3 region has 15 residues. The trim removed 3 bases at V and 2 bases at J, leaving 7 bases unmatched.

This clonotype has a handful of counts. The chain links TRBV6-5 to TRBJ1-1, with 7 bases lining up with TRBD1. Germline V gives CDR1 MNHEY, CDR2 SVGAGI. V trimming: 4 bases; J trimming: 1 base; junction bases outside the gene matches: 3. The CDR3 is 14 residues long. In nucleotides, the CDR3 is TGTGCCAGCAGTTCCAGGGGGGGGAACACTGAAGCTTTCTTT. It codes for CASSSRGGNTEAFF.

The chain's CDR3 is CASSPQGAITDTQYF. As DNA, the CDR3 is TGCGCCAGCAGCCCACAGGGGGCCATCACAGATACGCAGTATTTT. V is TRBV5-1 and J is TRBJ2-3; 9 bases are a match to TRBD1. Trimming removed 4 bases from V and 2 bases from J; junction bases left unmatched: 5. The germline CDR1 and CDR2 sequences are SGHRS and YFSETQ. This CDR3 has 15 amino acids.

V is TRBV7-2 and J is TRBJ1-1; D unclear. Germline V gene sequence: CDR1 SGHTA, CDR2 FQGNSA. This CDR3 is built from 13 residues. V lost 5 bases, J lost 6 bases, and 13 bases lay in between. CDR3 amino acids: CASSMDRRAEAFF. The CDR3, as DNA: TGTGCCAGCAGCATGGACCGCCGGGCTGAAGCTTTCTTT.

This clonotype was found once. The chain joins TRBV20-1 to TRBJ2-6; 10 positions match TRBD2. Germline V gives CDR1 DFQATT, CDR2 SNEGSKA (reference sequence). This CDR3 contains 16 residues. The CDR3 spells CSSGRGRFTGANVLTF. The CDR3 nucleotides are TGCAGCAGCGGGAGGGGGCGGTTTACTGGGGCCAACGTCCTGACTTTC.

The CDR3: CASSSHLAPNSPLHF. CDR3 nucleotides: TGTGCCAGCAGCTCCCACTTAGCCCCAAATTCACCCCTCCACTTT. This rearrangement joins TRBV7-9 to TRBJ1-6; D remains ambiguous. The V gene lost 4 bases and the J gene lost 7 bases, with 14 bases spanning the gap. The germline CDR1 and CDR2 sequences are SEHNR and FQNEAQ (reference sequence). The CDR3 length is 15 residues.

This chain joins TRBV18 and TRBJ2-1, with 9 bases identical to TRBD1. The CDR3 loop spans 16 amino acids. Germline CDR1 and CDR2: KGHSH and LQKENI. Trimming removed 1 base from V and 0 bases from J; junction bases left unmatched: 1. CDR3 bases: TGTGCCAGCTCACCACGGGACAGGGCCTCCTACAATGAGCAGTTCTTC. Amino acids: CASSPRDRASYNEQFF.

This clonotype was seen repeatedly, ten times or more. The CDR3 nucleotides are TGTGCCAGCAGCTGGGCACAGGGTACCCCACCAGTGGCCATATATTTT. Protein sequence: CASSWAQGTPPVAIYF. This chain uses TRBV7-2 with TRBJ1-3, with a possible D match to TRBD1 (6 bases). Per the germline V gene, CDR1 is SGHTA and CDR2 is FQGNSA. The CDR3 consists of 16 residues. V was shortened by 4 bases and J by 11 bases, with 24 bases between the two germline ends.

This rearrangement joins TRBV18 to TRBJ1-1; D is unresolved. The CDR3 sequence is 12 residues long. The germline V and J ends were trimmed by 5 bases and 2 bases, with 6 bases remaining between them. Germline CDR1 is KGHSH and CDR2 is LQKENI. This CDR3 reads CASSSFNTEAFF. Here the CDR3 DNA reads TGTGCCAGCTCATCTTTTAACACTGAAGCTTTCTTT.

This clonotype has a handful of counts. The rearrangement joins TRBV6-6 to TRBJ2-2; a possible D gene is TRBD1 (6 bases). Germline assignment: CDR1 MNHNY and CDR2 SVGAGI (reference sequence). Deletions cut 2 bases from V and 7 bases from J, with 11 bases between. This CDR3 region has 14 residues. The CDR3 DNA reads as TGTGCCAGCAGTTACCCCAGGGGCCACGGGGAGCTGTTTTTT. This sequence encodes CASSYPRGHGELFF.

The chain joins TRBV2 to TRBJ2-1; maybe TRBD2 (5 bases). The CDR3 is 16 residues long. Trimming removed 8 bases from V and 0 bases from J, with 17 bases in between. Germline values: CDR1 SNHLY, CDR2 FYNNEI. The CDR3 DNA is TGTGCCAGCGTTAGGACGGGAAGCAGCTCCTACAATGAGCAGTTCTTC. Amino acids: CASVRTGSSSYNEQFF.

V is TRBV2 and J is TRBJ1-1, with unresolved D. The V gene's germline CDR1 is SNHLY and CDR2 FYNNEI. V was shortened by 3 bases and J by 3 bases, with 8 bases between the two germline ends. The CDR3 is 13 amino acids. CDR3 amino acids: CASSEMVYTEAFF. CDR3 in DNA: TGTGCCAGCAGTGAGATGGTTTACACTGAAGCTTTCTTT.

The gene calls are TRBV7-9 and TRBJ2-1; 13 bases align to TRBD2. Unmatched junction bases numbered 14, after V lost 2 bases and J lost 10 bases. CDR1 is SEHNR, CDR2 FQNEAQ, per germline (reference sequence). CDR3 length equals 18 residues. The CDR3 nucleotides are TGTGCCAGCAGCTTACCACTAGCGGGGGGGCCTGGTTTCGGCGAGCAGTTCTTC. Its protein is CASSLPLAGGPGFGEQFF.

The V call is TRBV7-9, the J call TRBJ1-1, with D tentatively TRBD1 (6 bases). Trimming left V 5 bases short and J 9 bases short, with 16 bases between. Germline V CDR1 and CDR2: SEHNR, FQNEAQ (reference sequence). The CDR3 sequence is 13 residues long. The CDR3 here is CASSQQGNQQAFF. DNA for the CDR3: TGTGCCAGCAGCCAACAGGGCAATCAACAAGCTTTCTTT.

This clonotype was counted at least ten times. The V and J genes are TRBV6-6 and TRBJ1-2; no reliable D call. The length of the CDR3 is 11 residues. Germline V lookup: CDR1 MNHNY, CDR2 SVGAGI (reference sequence). Deletions cut 5 bases from V and 2 bases from J, with 3 bases between. CDR3 coding DNA: TGTGCCAGCAGTCCAAACTATGGCTACACCTTC. It codes for CASSPNYGYTF.

This clonotype was observed at least ten times. This chain joins TRBV6-2 or TRBV6-3 and TRBJ2-5; D gene unclear. This CDR3 is built from 12 residues. Germline lookup yields CDR1 MNHEY and CDR2 SVGEGT. The germline V and J ends were trimmed by 6 bases and 5 bases, with 10 bases remaining between them. The CDR3 spells CASRIALETQYF. The DNA for the CDR3 is TGTGCCAGCAGAATCGCACTTGAGACCCAGTACTTC.

This clonotype was detected a few times. This sequence joins TRBV6-5 and TRBJ2-2; the D is unclear. The CDR3 is 15 amino acids. Trimming cost V 8 bases and J 2 bases, with 15 bases left between them. Germline V lookup: CDR1 MNHEY, CDR2 SVGAGI. DNA of the CDR3: TGTGCCAGCTGGGGTATTGGAATTAACACCGGGGAGCTGTTTTTT. This gives the protein CASWGIGINTGELFF.

This clonotype came up a few times. J is TRBJ2-7 and V is TRBV4-2, with TRBD1 as a possible D gene (6 bases). CDR1 is LGHNA, CDR2 YNFKEQ, per germline. The CDR3 sequence is 14 residues long. The V and J ends lost 4 bases and 7 bases respectively, with 17 bases between them. CDR3 region: CASSPGQGNREQYF. In nucleotides, the CDR3 is TGTGCCAGCAGCCCTGGGCAGGGGAATCGGGAGCAGTACTTC.

A few counts support this clonotype. The chain employs TRBV6-6 and TRBJ1-6; D is possibly TRBD1 (5 bases). The CDR3 is made up of 15 amino acids. Looked up from germline, CDR1 is MNHNY and CDR2 is SVGAGI (reference sequence). V shed 0 bases and J shed 9 bases, with 12 bases lying between them. The DNA for the CDR3 is TGTGCCAGCAGTTACTCGGCAGGGATATTTTCACCCCTCCACTTT. Translation gives CASSYSAGIFSPLHF.

This clonotype was seen ten or more times. For the CDR3, the DNA is TGCAGCGGTGCCGCTAGCACAGATACGCAGTATTTT. This sequence encodes CSGAASTDTQYF. This chain links TRBV29-1 with TRBJ2-3; D gene unclear. This CDR3 has 12 residues. Germline V gene sequence: CDR1 SQVTM, CDR2 ANQGSEA. The germline V and J ends were trimmed by 7 bases and 0 bases, with 8 bases remaining between them.

V and J are TRBV12-3 or TRBV12-4 and TRBJ1-6, with 7 bases matching TRBD1. With 5 bases clipped from V and 6 bases from J, the junction kept 7 bases outside the gene matches. The CDR3 runs to 15 residues. The CDR3 sequence is CASSRDGTANSPLHF. The CDR3 DNA reads as TGTGCCAGCAGTAGAGATGGGACAGCTAATTCACCCCTCCACTTT.